One sample yielded the 14 T cell receptor beta chains listed below, sequenced in a study of blood T cell repertoires in COVID-19. TCRdb keeps only in-frame clones here, not all; method: immunoSEQ multiplex PCR. This sample has about 190,000 clones, with 84% found just once. The sample was PBMCs or T cells enriched from blood (not recorded which). These receptor sequences come from a woman aged 30 to 39 who had recovered from COVID-19.

Ten or more counts support this clone. V gene TRBV4-2 combines with J gene TRBJ2-3; TRBD2 aligns across 12 bases. The CDR3 covers 16 residues. The V gene's germline CDR1 is LGHNA and CDR2 YNFKEQ. The trim removed 5 bases at V and 5 bases at J, leaving 8 bases unmatched. The CDR3, as DNA: TGTGCCAGCAGCTGGGGGCTAGCGGGGGGGCAAGATACGCAGTATTTT. As protein: CASSWGLAGGQDTQYF.

V gene TRBV4-1 combines with J gene TRBJ1-1; a possible D gene is TRBD1 (5 bases). Trimming shortened V by 4 bases and J by 4 bases, and 16 bases separated the two germline ends. Germline assignment: CDR1 MGHRA and CDR2 YSYEKL. The length of the CDR3 is 15 residues. The DNA for the CDR3 is TGCGCCAGCAGCCCCCGGGAGGTCGGGACCACTGAAGCTTTCTTT. Translating gives CASSPREVGTTEAFF.

This chain connects TRBV7-8 to TRBJ2-7; TRBD2 matches at 9 bases. Germline-derived CDR1 and CDR2 are SGHVS and FQNEAQ. Trimming removed 0 bases from V and 3 bases from J; junction bases left unmatched: 3. The CDR3 covers 15 residues. The CDR3 loop reads CASSLAASGVYEQYV. The CDR3 DNA reads TGTGCCAGCAGCTTAGCTGCTAGCGGGGTCTACGAGCAGTACGTC.

The chain links TRBV5-1 to TRBJ2-5; 9 bases map to TRBD2. With V trimmed by 4 bases and J by 3 bases, 4 bases remained unmatched. CDR3 size: 14 residues. Germline values: CDR1 SGHRS, CDR2 YFSETQ. The CDR3 reads CASSPRLAEETQYF. CDR3 nucleotides: TGCGCCAGCAGCCCGCGACTAGCGGAAGAGACCCAGTACTTC.

V and J are TRBV29-1 and TRBJ2-7; 11 positions agree with TRBD1. Germline V gene data show CDR1 as SQVTM and CDR2 as ANQGSEA. This CDR3 is built from 14 residues. V was clipped by 4 bases and J by 7 bases; unmatched bases: 9. The CDR3 DNA reads as TGCAGCGTTGGTTCAGGACAGGGGGCTCGTGAGCAGTACTTC. Translated, it gives CSVGSGQGAREQYF.

The chain is built from TRBV14 and TRBJ2-1, with D possibly TRBD2 on 5 matching bases. CDR1 and CDR2 from the germline V gene are SGHDN and FVKESK. V lost 3 bases and J lost 5, with 32 bases in between. This CDR3 has 21 residues. As DNA, the CDR3 is TGTGCCAGCAGCCAGAACGCCCCTGGACTTCAGACCCCGATTTTGAACAATGAGCAGTTCTTC. It codes for CASSQNAPGLQTPILNNEQFF.

This sequence joins TRBV12-3 or TRBV12-4 and TRBJ1-1, with TRBD1 identical over 7 bases. Trimming at V came to 5 bases and at J to 3 bases, leaving 3 bases not matched to a gene. The CDR3 loop spans 13 amino acids. CDR3 sequence (DNA): TGTGCCAGCAGTGTCGACAGGGACACTGAAGCTTTCTTT. This sequence encodes CASSVDRDTEAFF.

A few counts support this clone. The V call is TRBV7-5, the J call TRBJ2-7; the D segment call TRBD1 is taken from the table without a DNA check. TRBV7-5 is listed as a pseudogene. This CDR3 contains 14 residues. The CDR3 sequence: CARRTGGSSNEQYF. CDR3 coding DNA: TGTGCCAGAAGGACAGGGGGCTCTAGTAACGAGCAGTACTTC.

The chain links TRBV5-1 to TRBJ2-3; 7 nucleotides align to TRBD2. V was pared by 1 base and J by 3 bases, with 5 bases of the junction left unmatched. Germline V CDR1 and CDR2: SGHRS, YFSETQ. This CDR3 is 15 amino acids long. For the CDR3, the DNA is TGCGCCAGCAGCTTGCTTGGGGGGGAAACAGATACGCAGTATTTT. Translating gives CASSLLGGETDTQYF.

The J gene is TRBJ1-5, the V gene TRBV28; D is ambiguous. The CDR3 has 12 amino acids. Germline CDR1 MDHEN, CDR2 SYDVKM. The V end lost 8 bases, the J end lost 6 bases, and 11 bases lay between the germline ends. The CDR3 DNA sequence: TGTGCCAGCGGCGGGGAATTTCAGCCCCAGCATTTT. Its protein is CASGGEFQPQHF.

The chain is built from TRBV23-1 and TRBJ1-1; a weak D match, TRBD1 (5 bases). TRBV23-1 is an open reading frame whose function is uncertain. The germline V and J ends were trimmed by 4 bases and 4 bases, with 10 bases remaining between them. The CDR3 contains 13 residues. The CDR3 DNA sequence: TGCGCCAGCAGTCTAGGGGTATGCACTGAAGCTTTCTTT. It translates to CASSLGVCTEAFF.

To note about this clone: The sample carries other DNA sequences with the same CDR3. This rearrangement joins TRBV3-1 (or the pseudogene TRBV3-2) to TRBJ1-1, with D possibly being TRBD1 (6 bases). Germline V gives CDR1 LGHDT, CDR2 YNNKEL (reference sequence). V dropped 1 base and J dropped 7 bases, with 7 bases sitting between them. This CDR3 has 12 amino acids. CDR3 in DNA: TGTGCCAGCAGCCAAGTGACAGGTGAAGCTTTCTTT. This translates into CASSQVTGEAFF.

This sequence joins TRBV5-1 and TRBJ1-1, with 10 positions matching TRBD1. CDR1 and CDR2 from the germline V gene are SGHRS and YFSETQ. V was clipped by 3 bases and J by 3 bases; unmatched bases: 8. The length of the CDR3 is 16 residues. As DNA, the CDR3 is TGCGCCAGCAGCTACGGGACAGGGGTTTTGTACACTGAAGCTTTCTTT. It encodes CASSYGTGVLYTEAFF.

The chain has TRBV10-3 and TRBJ2-7, with D maybe TRBD2 (5 bases). The V end lost 3 bases, the J end lost 2 bases, and 14 bases lay between the germline ends. Germline assignment: CDR1 ENHRY and CDR2 SYGVKD. The CDR3 extends over 15 amino acids. CDR3 loop: CAISDVDPRAYEQYF. CDR3 nucleotide sequence: TGTGCCATCAGTGACGTCGACCCGAGGGCCTACGAGCAGTACTTC.